This is a list of T cell receptor beta chains from one sample in a study of T cell responses to AZD1222 COVID-19 vaccine. Some clones are missing from TCRdb's copy, which holds only in-frame ones; the method was immunoSEQ multiplex PCR. The top ten hold less than 5.5% of the sample, which has approximately 170,000 clones, approximately 89% seen once. Here the sequenced sample was peripheral blood, taken on day 0 of AZD1222 vaccination. These receptors came from an adult in good health. The CDR3 runs from the conserved cysteine through the conserved F or W. The D gene is left open where the match is weak. A row's size may be missing; if present it is once, few, many or a size class.

CDR3nt | CDR3aa | j_gene | abundance | d_gene | v_gene
TGTGCCAGCAGCCCCGCCGTGCTAGCGCCCGACTCCACAGATACGCAGTATTTT | CASSPAVLAPDSTDTQYF | TRBJ2-3 | NA | NA | TRBV3-1/TRBV3-2
TGTGCCAGCAGCTTCTCCCCTACCTACGAGCAGTACTTC | CASSFSPTYEQYF | TRBJ2-7 | NA | NA | TRBV7-2
TGTGCCAGCAGCTTAATAGCGGGAGGCGGGGATGAGCAGTTCTTC | CASSLIAGGGDEQFF | TRBJ2-1 | NA | TRBD2 | TRBV7-9
TGTGCCGGTGGGGGGGAGCGGGATAAGGCCGGGGAGCTGTTTTTT | CAGGGERDKAGELFF | TRBJ2-2 | once | TRBD2 | TRBV6-5
TGTGCCAGCAGGGGGACATACCAAATGAACTATGGCTACACCTTC | CASRGTYQMNYGYTF | TRBJ1-2 | NA | NA | TRBV28
TGTGCCAGTAGCCGGACAGGGGTATTGGGCTCTGGGGCCAACGTCCTGACTTTC | CASSRTGVLGSGANVLTF | TRBJ2-6 | once | TRBD1 | TRBV19
TGTGCCAGCAGTCAACTAGCGGGAGCGCCAGATACGCAGTATTTT | CASSQLAGAPDTQYF | TRBJ2-3 | few | TRBD2 | TRBV6-5
TGTGCCAGCAGCCAAGAAAACTACGAGCAGTACTTC | CASSQENYEQYF | TRBJ2-7 | NA | NA | TRBV3-1/TRBV3-2
TGTGCCATCAGCCCGTTCTCTTCCGGGACAGAGAACACTGAAGCTTTCTTT | CAISPFSSGTENTEAFF | TRBJ1-1 | NA | TRBD1 | TRBV10-3
TGTGCCAGCAGTTACTTACAAACAGGGTGGGACTATGGCTACACCTTC | CASSYLQTGWDYGYTF | TRBJ1-2 | NA | NA | TRBV6-5
TGTGCCAGCAGCCAACCCGGACAGGACGGAACCTACGAGCAGTACTTC | CASSQPGQDGTYEQYF | TRBJ2-7 | NA | TRBD1 | TRBV7-9
TGTGCCAGTAGTATTCGAGGCCCGAACACCGGGGAGCTGTTTTTT | CASSIRGPNTGELFF | TRBJ2-2 | NA | NA | TRBV19
TGTGCCAGCAGTTACTCGGGAGCGGGGGGCACTGAAGCTTTCTTT | CASSYSGAGGTEAFF | TRBJ1-1 | NA | NA | TRBV6-5
TGTGCCTGGAATAGGGCGGGAGGGCCGAACGAGCAGTACTTC | CAWNRAGGPNEQYF | TRBJ2-7 | once | TRBD2 | TRBV30
TGTGCCAGCAGCGTAGTGGGAACGAACACCGGGGAGCTGTTTTTT | CASSVVGTNTGELFF | TRBJ2-2 | once | NA | TRBV9
TGTGCCAGCAGTGCGGGACACTTCCTCGACCATAGCAATCAGCCCCAGCATTTT | CASSAGHFLDHSNQPQHF | TRBJ1-5 | few | NA | TRBV6-1
TGTGCCAGCACCAAAGGGGGTTCCAATCAGCCCCAGCATTTT | CASTKGGSNQPQHF | TRBJ1-5 | NA | NA | TRBV2
TGTGCCAGCAGTCCCTACCATAGCGGAGGGAACACCGGGGAGCTGTTTTTT | CASSPYHSGGNTGELFF | TRBJ2-2 | NA | NA | TRBV25-1
TGCGCCAGCAGCCAAGATTTAAAGGGTTGGAATGAGCAGTTCTTC | CASSQDLKGWNEQFF | TRBJ2-1 | few | NA | TRBV4-3
TGTGCCAGTAGTATCACTAGCGGGAGGGTGAACACCGGGGAGCTGTTTTTT | CASSITSGRVNTGELFF | TRBJ2-2 | NA | TRBD2 | TRBV19
TGTGCCAGTAGTAAAAACAGGGGAAATCAGCCCCAGCATTTT | CASSKNRGNQPQHF | TRBJ1-5 | NA | TRBD1 | TRBV19
TGTGCCACCAGTGATTATACTAGCGGAAACAATGAGCAGTTCTTC | CATSDYTSGNNEQFF | TRBJ2-1 | NA | TRBD2 | TRBV24-1
TGTGCCACCAGTGATTTGCCGCGGGCTGGCTACACCTTC | CATSDLPRAGYTF | TRBJ1-2 | NA | NA | TRBV24-1
TGCGCCAGCAGCTCCGGGACTAGCGGCTACAATGAGCAGTTCTTC | CASSSGTSGYNEQFF | TRBJ2-1 | NA | TRBD2 | TRBV5-1
TGTGCCAGTAGTAGGAGGACAGGGACTAGGAGGGATGGCTACACCTTC | CASSRRTGTRRDGYTF | TRBJ1-2 | NA | TRBD1 | TRBV19
TGTGCCACCAGTGATTTTAAGGACGGAGCCAAAAACATTCAGTACTTC | CATSDFKDGAKNIQYF | TRBJ2-4 | NA | NA | TRBV24-1
TGCGCCAGCAGCCTGGGGGAGGGGGCATGGACTGAAGCTTTCTTT | CASSLGEGAWTEAFF | TRBJ1-1 | NA | TRBD1 | TRBV5-1
TGTGCCAGTACGGATGGGTATGGCTACACCTTC | CASTDGYGYTF | TRBJ1-2 | NA | NA | TRBV19
TGTGCCAGCAGCACCTCTGGGGCCAACGTCCTGACTTTC | CASSTSGANVLTF | TRBJ2-6 | NA | NA | TRBV28
TGCGCCGTCGAGGGGGGGGCAGGCACTGAAGCTTTCTTT | CAVEGGAGTEAFF | TRBJ1-1 | few | NA | TRBV4-1
TGTGCCAGCAGACGATCAGGACTAGCGGGCGAGGAGCAGTTCTTC | CASRRSGLAGEEQFF | TRBJ2-1 | NA | TRBD2 | TRBV7-3
TGTGCCAGCAGCGACCGCAGTGACGAGCAGTACTTC | CASSDRSDEQYF | TRBJ2-7 | once | NA | TRBV6-5
TGTGCCAGCAGCCGACAGGGAGCGACTTGGGATTTTTACGAGCAGTACTTC | CASSRQGATWDFYEQYF | TRBJ2-7 | NA | TRBD1 | TRBV28
TGTGCCAGCAGCTTATCTAGCACCGGGGAGCTGTTTTTT | CASSLSSTGELFF | TRBJ2-2 | NA | NA | TRBV7-3
TGTGCCACCAGCAGAGTTCGGGAGCCATTCCCCGAGCAGTACTTC | CATSRVREPFPEQYF | TRBJ2-7 | NA | NA | TRBV15